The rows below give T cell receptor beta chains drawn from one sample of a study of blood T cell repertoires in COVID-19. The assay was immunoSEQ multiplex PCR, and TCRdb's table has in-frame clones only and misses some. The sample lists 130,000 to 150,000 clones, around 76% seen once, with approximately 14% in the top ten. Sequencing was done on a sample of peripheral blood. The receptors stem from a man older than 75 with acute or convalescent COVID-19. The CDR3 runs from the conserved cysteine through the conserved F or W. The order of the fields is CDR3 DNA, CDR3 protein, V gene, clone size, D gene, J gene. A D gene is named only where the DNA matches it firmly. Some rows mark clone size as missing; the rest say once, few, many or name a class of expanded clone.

CDR3nt: TGTGCCAGCAGGCCGGAGTTCATGAACACTGAAGCTTTCTTT; CDR3aa: CASRPEFMNTEAFF; v_gene: TRBV5-4; abundance: -; d_gene: -; j_gene: TRBJ1-1
CDR3nt: TGTGCCAGTTCTGGGACCGGGGGTGAGCAGTACTTC; CDR3aa: CASSGTGGEQYF; v_gene: TRBV19; abundance: -; d_gene: -; j_gene: TRBJ2-7
CDR3nt: TGTGCCAGCAGGACGGGAGGTAATTCACCCCTCCACTTT; CDR3aa: CASRTGGNSPLHF; v_gene: TRBV2; abundance: -; d_gene: -; j_gene: TRBJ1-6
CDR3nt: TGTGCCAGCAGCCAAGTCAATCCCCAGTACTATGGCTACACCTTC; CDR3aa: CASSQVNPQYYGYTF; v_gene: TRBV3-1/TRBV3-2; abundance: many; d_gene: -; j_gene: TRBJ1-2
CDR3nt: TGCGCCAGCAGCTTGGCCGGACAAGATAACAATGAGCAGTTCTTC; CDR3aa: CASSLAGQDNNEQFF; v_gene: TRBV5-1; abundance: -; d_gene: -; j_gene: TRBJ2-1
CDR3nt: TGTGCCAGCAGCGCCCTCGGGAGAGATACGCAGTATTTT; CDR3aa: CASSALGRDTQYF; v_gene: TRBV9; abundance: -; d_gene: -; j_gene: TRBJ2-3
CDR3nt: TGTGCCAGCAGCGTCCAAGCGGGGGGGCCGGAGACCCAGTACTTC; CDR3aa: CASSVQAGGPETQYF; v_gene: TRBV9; abundance: -; d_gene: TRBD2; j_gene: TRBJ2-5
CDR3nt: TGCAGCGCTTCCGATGGCTACACCTTC; CDR3aa: CSASDGYTF; v_gene: TRBV29-1; abundance: -; d_gene: -; j_gene: TRBJ1-2
CDR3nt: TGTGCCAGCAGTATCTCGTCTCAGGGGGCGGGAGATACGCAGTATTTT; CDR3aa: CASSISSQGAGDTQYF; v_gene: TRBV27; abundance: -; d_gene: TRBD1; j_gene: TRBJ2-3
CDR3nt: TGTGCCAGTTCTAGACTAGCGGGGGGGCCTAACACCGGGGAGCTGTTTTTT; CDR3aa: CASSRLAGGPNTGELFF; v_gene: TRBV19; abundance: -; d_gene: TRBD2; j_gene: TRBJ2-2
CDR3nt: TGTGCCAGCAGCCAAGGACTCGACAATGAGCAGTTCTTC; CDR3aa: CASSQGLDNEQFF; v_gene: TRBV3-1/TRBV3-2; abundance: -; d_gene: -; j_gene: TRBJ2-1
CDR3nt: TGTGCCAGCAGCCGTTCCCGGACAGGGAATGGCTACACCTTC; CDR3aa: CASSRSRTGNGYTF; v_gene: TRBV3-1/TRBV3-2; abundance: few; d_gene: TRBD1; j_gene: TRBJ1-2
CDR3nt: TGTGCCAGCAGCGCACTCGACAGGGCCTACAATGAGCAGTTCTTC; CDR3aa: CASSALDRAYNEQFF; v_gene: TRBV9; abundance: -; d_gene: TRBD1; j_gene: TRBJ2-1
CDR3nt: TGTGCCAGTAGCACACAGGGCTGGCAGCCCCAGCATTTT; CDR3aa: CASSTQGWQPQHF; v_gene: TRBV19; abundance: -; d_gene: -; j_gene: TRBJ1-5
CDR3nt: TGCAGTGCTAACAGGGACAATGAGCAGTTCTTC; CDR3aa: CSANRDNEQFF; v_gene: TRBV20-1; abundance: -; d_gene: -; j_gene: TRBJ2-1
CDR3nt: TGTGCCAGCAGCCAAGAGGGACAGGGCTATGGCTACACCTTC; CDR3aa: CASSQEGQGYGYTF; v_gene: TRBV4-2; abundance: -; d_gene: TRBD1; j_gene: TRBJ1-2
CDR3nt: TGTGCCAGCAGTACACCCTTGAACACTGAAGCTTTCTTT; CDR3aa: CASSTPLNTEAFF; v_gene: TRBV25-1; abundance: few; d_gene: -; j_gene: TRBJ1-1
CDR3nt: TGTGCCAGCAGTTTAACAGATGACTATGGCTACACCTTC; CDR3aa: CASSLTDDYGYTF; v_gene: TRBV28; abundance: -; d_gene: -; j_gene: TRBJ1-2
CDR3nt: TGTGCCAGCACCGAGGGGGTCAGGGGTGAAGCTTTCTTT; CDR3aa: CASTEGVRGEAFF; v_gene: TRBV11-2; abundance: once; d_gene: -; j_gene: TRBJ1-1
CDR3nt: TGTGCCAGCAGTGGGGACAAAACCTACGAGCAGTACTTC; CDR3aa: CASSGDKTYEQYF; v_gene: TRBV25-1; abundance: -; d_gene: -; j_gene: TRBJ2-7
CDR3nt: TGTGCCAGCAGCCGTCGACAGGGGGCCTCTGGGGCCAACGTCCTGACTTTC; CDR3aa: CASSRRQGASGANVLTF; v_gene: TRBV3-1/TRBV3-2; abundance: -; d_gene: TRBD1; j_gene: TRBJ2-6
CDR3nt: TGTGCCAGCAGTCTTCCCAATCAGCCCCAGCATTTT; CDR3aa: CASSLPNQPQHF; v_gene: TRBV28; abundance: -; d_gene: -; j_gene: TRBJ1-5
CDR3nt: TGTGCCAGCAGCCCACAGTACCACGAGCAGTACTTC; CDR3aa: CASSPQYHEQYF; v_gene: TRBV7-9; abundance: -; d_gene: -; j_gene: TRBJ2-7
CDR3nt: TGTGCCAGCAGTTACGGACACAGCACCGGGGAGCTGTTTTTT; CDR3aa: CASSYGHSTGELFF; v_gene: TRBV6-2/TRBV6-3; abundance: -; d_gene: -; j_gene: TRBJ2-2
CDR3nt: TGCAGTGCTAGTCAGGGGAACTATGGCTACACCTTC; CDR3aa: CSASQGNYGYTF; v_gene: TRBV20-1; abundance: -; d_gene: -; j_gene: TRBJ1-2
CDR3nt: TGTGCCAGCAGCCCCCGACAGGGGGGGATTAATGAGCAGTTCTTC; CDR3aa: CASSPRQGGINEQFF; v_gene: TRBV7-3; abundance: -; d_gene: TRBD1; j_gene: TRBJ2-1
CDR3nt: TGTGCCAGCAGCTGGGGAGACGGGGGGCAAGATGAGCAGTTCTTC; CDR3aa: CASSWGDGGQDEQFF; v_gene: TRBV7-8; abundance: -; d_gene: -; j_gene: TRBJ2-1
CDR3nt: TGTGCCAGCAGCGGTCCCGGGACAGCGTTTATGTACGAGCAGTACTTC; CDR3aa: CASSGPGTAFMYEQYF; v_gene: TRBV9; abundance: -; d_gene: TRBD1; j_gene: TRBJ2-7
CDR3nt: TGCAGCGTTGTCAAACTCGACTTCGTCACTGAAGCTTTCTTT; CDR3aa: CSVVKLDFVTEAFF; v_gene: TRBV29-1; abundance: -; d_gene: -; j_gene: TRBJ1-1
CDR3nt: TGTGCCAGCAGTTACGGCAGGGCTGCTGGAAACACCATATATTTT; CDR3aa: CASSYGRAAGNTIYF; v_gene: TRBV28; abundance: once; d_gene: -; j_gene: TRBJ1-3
CDR3nt: TGTGCCAGCAGACCGACAGGGGGCGGTGATGGCTACACCTTC; CDR3aa: CASRPTGGGDGYTF; v_gene: TRBV27; abundance: -; d_gene: TRBD1; j_gene: TRBJ1-2
CDR3nt: TGTGCCAGCAGCCTTTCCGAGCGGGGAAACACCGGGGAGCTGTTTTTT; CDR3aa: CASSLSERGNTGELFF; v_gene: TRBV7-8; abundance: -; d_gene: TRBD2; j_gene: TRBJ2-2
CDR3nt: TGTGCCAGCAGCACGGACAGGAACTATGGCTACACCTTC; CDR3aa: CASSTDRNYGYTF; v_gene: TRBV6-5; abundance: -; d_gene: TRBD1; j_gene: TRBJ1-2
CDR3nt: TGTGCCAGCAGGGCCCCGGGGGGTTCCTCCTACGAGCAGTACTTC; CDR3aa: CASRAPGGSSYEQYF; v_gene: TRBV6-6; abundance: -; d_gene: TRBD2; j_gene: TRBJ2-7
CDR3nt: TGTGCCAGCAGCTTAGGCGAGCAGCAGTACTTC; CDR3aa: CASSLGEQQYF; v_gene: TRBV11-2; abundance: -; d_gene: -; j_gene: TRBJ2-7
CDR3nt: TGCGCCAGCAGCCAAAGCCGGAAAGGTAGGGGTTCCCCCTACGAGCAGTACTTC; CDR3aa: CASSQSRKGRGSPYEQYF; v_gene: TRBV4-1; abundance: -; d_gene: -; j_gene: TRBJ2-7
CDR3nt: TGTGCCAGCAGCTTAGCGGGGACAGGGAGGATAGAGACCCAGTACTTC; CDR3aa: CASSLAGTGRIETQYF; v_gene: TRBV7-2; abundance: -; d_gene: TRBD1; j_gene: TRBJ2-5